These 2 T cell receptor beta chains were all obtained from the same sample, sequenced in a study of chemoradiotherapy in HPV16-positive cancers. The protocol was immunoSEQ multiplex PCR, while the TCRdb copy is restricted to in-frame clones and leaves out a portion. The sample records 5,800 or so clones, roughly 90% being singletons. The material was blood, obtained from a patient who underwent chemoradiotherapy. The receptors here all came from a human donor with HPV-associated anogenital cancer.

The rearrangement uses TRBV7-3 and TRBJ2-1, with TRBD1 identical over 9 bases. The CDR3 extends over 13 amino acids. Germline V gene sequence: CDR1 SGHTA, CDR2 FQGTGA. V shed 5 bases, J shed 10 bases, and the junction held 6 bases outside the gene matches. In nucleotides, the CDR3 is TGTGCCAGCAGCCCCGGACAGGGGAACGAGCAGTTCTTC. This encodes CASSPGQGNEQFF.

The rearrangement links TRBV19 to TRBJ1-5; D is possibly TRBD1 (5 bases). Germline values: CDR1 LNHDA, CDR2 SQIVND (reference sequence). V lost 4 bases, J lost 5 bases, and 18 bases lay in between. The CDR3 consists of 16 residues. Written as DNA, the CDR3 is TGTGCCAGTAGTAAAAGCCCAGGGATAGGTTATCAGCCCCAGCATTTT. This sequence encodes CASSKSPGIGYQPQHF.